These T cell receptor beta chains were read from a single sample in a study of T cells of healthy individuals. TCRdb reanalysed the 5' RACE reads using MiXCR and keeps one entry per CDR3 protein. Altogether 55,000 to 65,000 distinct CDR3 sequences are present, roughly 16% being singletons, with the ten largest covering about 4.3%. The receptors here all came from a human donor in good health. Each CDR3 is given with its conserved first and last residue. The D gene is left open where the match is weak. A row's size may be missing; if present it is once, few, many or a size class.

v_call	d_call	j_call	clone_size	cdr3_aa	cdr3_nt
TRBV28	NA	TRBJ2-3	NA	CASSARGVGTDTQYF	TGTGCCAGCAGCGCGAGGGGGGTCGGCACAGATACGCAGTATTTT
TRBV5-1	NA	TRBJ2-3	NA	CASSLALVTDTQYF	TGCGCCAGCAGCTTGGCCCTAGTCACAGATACGCAGTATTTT
TRBV7-2	NA	TRBJ2-7	many	CASSLALVSAEQYF	TGTGCCAGCAGCTTAGCGCTAGTGAGCGCCGAGCAGTACTTC
TRBV28	NA	TRBJ2-3	NA	CASRDSVATQYF	TGTGCCAGCAGAGATAGCGTGGCTACGCAGTATTTT
TRBV7-2	TRBD2	TRBJ2-7	many	CASSLGWRERGSYEQYF	TGTGCCAGCAGCTTAGGATGGCGGGAGAGAGGATCCTACGAGCAGTACTTC
TRBV4-3	TRBD1	TRBJ1-2	NA	CASSQDPGTGGSPYGYTF	TGCGCCAGCAGCCAAGACCCCGGGACAGGGGGCTCTCCTTATGGCTACACCTTC
TRBV6-5	TRBD2	TRBJ2-1	few	CASSYSWAGEYNEQFF	TGTGCCAGCAGTTACTCGTGGGCGGGAGAGTACAATGAGCAGTTCTTC
TRBV27	NA	TRBJ1-2	many	CASSLEGDYGYTF	TGTGCCAGCAGTTTGGAGGGGGACTATGGCTACACCTTC
TRBV28	TRBD1	TRBJ1-2	few	CASRQGQVSYGYTF	TGTGCCAGCAGACAGGGGCAAGTGTCCTATGGCTACACCTTC
TRBV4-3	TRBD2	TRBJ2-3	few	CASSQEPIAGGPDTQYF	TGCGCCAGCAGCCAAGAGCCTATAGCGGGAGGGCCAGATACGCAGTATTTT
TRBV12-3/TRBV12-4	NA	TRBJ2-1	NA	CASSFTGRPPNEQFF	TGTGCCAGCAGTTTCACGGGACGTCCCCCGAATGAGCAGTTCTTC
TRBV9	NA	TRBJ2-1	NA	CASSPRMGSYNEQFF	TGTGCCAGCAGCCCCCGTATGGGCTCCTACAATGAGCAGTTCTTC
TRBV12-3/TRBV12-4	NA	TRBJ1-1	NA	CASSFYQGTEAFF	TGTGCCAGCAGTTTTTACCAGGGGACTGAAGCTTTCTTT
TRBV9	NA	TRBJ2-1	few	CASSVDPGTLNNEQFF	TGTGCCAGCAGCGTAGACCCCGGGACACTTAACAATGAGCAGTTCTTC
TRBV7-6	NA	TRBJ1-6	many	CASSLRRNSPLHF	TGTGCCAGCAGCCTTAGGAGAAATTCACCCCTCCACTTT
TRBV4-1	NA	TRBJ2-1	many	CASSPLAGPYNEQFF	TGCGCCAGCAGCCCCCTGGCAGGGCCTTACAATGAGCAGTTCTTC
TRBV20-1	TRBD1	TRBJ1-1	many	CSAGGGQGGTFF	TGCAGTGCGGGAGGGGGACAGGGGGGAACTTTCTTT
TRBV5-1	NA	TRBJ1-1	few	CASSLAGRSIEAFF	TGCGCCAGCAGCTTGGCCGGGCGAAGCATTGAAGCTTTCTTT
TRBV7-6	TRBD1	TRBJ2-3	many	CASSVSGDRGIYDTQYF	TGTGCCAGCAGCGTGAGTGGGGACAGGGGTATTTATGATACGCAGTATTTT
TRBV6-4	TRBD1	TRBJ2-5	many	CASSEDRVRYQETQYF	TGTGCCAGCAGTGAGGACAGGGTCCGGTACCAAGAGACCCAGTACTTC
TRBV10-2	TRBD2	TRBJ2-1	NA	CASSGTSAYNEQFF	TGCGCCAGTTCCGGGACTAGCGCTTACAATGAGCAGTTCTTC
TRBV7-3	TRBD1	TRBJ2-3	few	CASSSGQITDTQYF	TGTGCCAGCAGCTCGGGACAGATAACAGATACGCAGTATTTT
TRBV21-1	NA	TRBJ2-2	few	CASSPTGNAGTGELFF	TGTGCCAGCAGCCCCACAGGGAATGCAGGGACCGGGGAGCTGTTTTTT
TRBV6-2/TRBV6-3	NA	TRBJ2-3	few	CASSYPIMGLGEDTQYF	TGTGCCAGCAGTTACCCCATTATGGGGCTTGGGGAAGATACGCAGTATTTT
TRBV7-9	TRBD2	TRBJ2-5	many	CASSFPGGGETQYF	TGTGCCAGCAGCTTCCCGGGAGGAGGGGAGACCCAGTACTTC
TRBV9	NA	TRBJ2-7	few	CASSVDVGGPYEQYF	TGTGCCAGCAGCGTAGACGTGGGAGGCCCCTACGAGCAGTACTTC
TRBV20-1	TRBD2	TRBJ2-2	many	CSARALAGDTGELFF	TGCAGTGCTAGAGCGTTAGCGGGAGACACCGGGGAGCTGTTTTTT
TRBV6-4	NA	TRBJ2-3	NA	CASSGGSLTDTQYF	TGTGCCAGCAGTGGGGGGAGTTTGACAGATACGCAGTATTTT
TRBV11-2	NA	TRBJ1-4	NA	CASSLVPDNELFF	TGTGCCAGCAGCTTAGTACCGGATAACGAACTGTTTTTT
TRBV20-1	TRBD1	TRBJ1-6	many	CSARADRVSNSPLHF	TGCAGTGCTAGAGCCGACAGGGTATCTAATTCACCCCTCCACTTT
TRBV25-1	TRBD1	TRBJ2-7	NA	CASSATGGPTYEQYF	TGTGCCAGCAGTGCAACAGGGGGCCCCACCTACGAGCAGTACTTC
TRBV6-6	NA	TRBJ2-3	NA	CASSYEDSTDTQYF	TGTGCCAGCAGTTACGAGGACAGCACAGATACGCAGTATTTT
TRBV28	TRBD1	TRBJ2-7	many	CASTGQENEQYF	TGTGCCAGCACCGGACAGGAGAACGAGCAGTACTTC
TRBV28	NA	TRBJ1-2	few	CASKPSVDRYYGYTF	TGTGCCAGCAAACCCTCGGTGGACAGATACTATGGCTACACCTTC
TRBV3-1	NA	TRBJ2-3	NA	CASSQEGGLEIGGTDTQYF	TGTGCCAGCAGCCAAGAGGGGGGACTGGAGATAGGTGGGACAGATACGCAGTATTTT
TRBV24-1	NA	TRBJ1-1	NA	CATSEEKGQAFF	TGTGCCACCAGTGAGGAGAAGGGACAAGCTTTCTTT
TRBV6-2/TRBV6-3	NA	TRBJ2-7	NA	CASRLLPYEQYF	TGTGCCAGTCGACTACTCCCATACGAGCAGTACTTC
TRBV7-9	TRBD1	TRBJ2-5	many	CASSGTGSQETQYF	TGTGCCAGCAGCGGGACAGGCTCTCAAGAGACCCAGTACTTC
TRBV20-1	NA	TRBJ1-1	NA	CSARDRMGGMNTEAFF	TGCAGTGCTAGAGATCGCATGGGGGGCATGAACACTGAAGCTTTCTTT
TRBV29-1	NA	TRBJ1-4	many	CSVTGTPATNEKLFF	TGCAGCGTCACCGGGACGCCGGCAACTAATGAAAAACTGTTTTTT
TRBV7-6	TRBD1	TRBJ2-7	many	CASSSPGQGYEQYF	TGTGCCAGCAGCTCGCCGGGACAGGGCTACGAGCAGTACTTC
TRBV7-8	TRBD2	TRBJ2-5	NA	CASSSPSGRARETQYF	TGTGCCAGCAGCTCGCCGAGCGGGAGGGCCCGAGAGACCCAGTACTTC
TRBV7-2	TRBD1	TRBJ2-7	NA	CASSLDRAEQYF	TGTGCCAGCAGCCTGGACAGGGCCGAGCAGTACTTC
TRBV20-1	NA	TRBJ2-4	NA	CSATGEWSIQYF	TGCAGTGCCACTGGGGAATGGAGCATTCAGTACTTC
TRBV28	TRBD1	TRBJ1-5	few	CASSLTGDRQPQHF	TGTGCCAGCAGTCTAACAGGGGATCGTCAGCCCCAGCATTTT
TRBV15	NA	TRBJ2-7	many	CATSMGAELGEQYF	TGTGCCACCAGCATGGGGGCCGAACTGGGCGAGCAGTACTTC
TRBV29-1	NA	TRBJ2-1	NA	CSVVDPGSNEQFF	TGCAGCGTTGTCGACCCGGGATCGAATGAGCAGTTCTTC
TRBV4-1	NA	TRBJ2-2	few	CASSHHVGGAVGTGELFF	TGCGCCAGCAGCCACCACGTTGGGGGGGCGGTCGGCACCGGGGAGCTGTTTTTT
TRBV4-1	TRBD2	TRBJ2-5	many	CASSQEGSGVSATQYF	TGCGCCAGCAGCCAAGAAGGTAGCGGGGTATCTGCGACCCAGTACTTC
TRBV29-1	NA	TRBJ2-7	few	CSVEIHEQYF	TGCAGCGTTGAAATACACGAGCAGTACTTC
TRBV15	NA	TRBJ1-4	many	CATSRVRGRTNEKLFF	TGTGCCACCAGCAGAGTTCGGGGGAGAACTAATGAAAAACTGTTTTTT
TRBV10-2	TRBD1	TRBJ2-2	few	CAIKDRATGELFF	TGCGCCATCAAGGACAGGGCAACCGGGGAGCTGTTTTTT